This passage covers 17 T cell receptor beta chains from one sample sequenced in a study of human T cells and chemical hapten exposure. Via MiXCR, TCRdb re-called the RACE reads, giving one row per CDR3 protein. Of some 170,000 distinct CDR3 sequences detected, about a quarter appear once; the ten largest clones hold 2.1%. As to time point: patch test 3, about 24 weeks after DPC sensitization. Indicated treatment: therapeutic diphenylcyclopropenone sensitization with weekly scalp DPC. The sample consisted of whole blood, taken in connection with sensitization to the hapten diphenylcyclopropenone (DPC). The receptors were sampled from a woman younger than 35 with alopecia areata. Some clones in this sample may be carry-over from other donors' samples.

The J gene is TRBJ1-2, the V gene TRBV20-1, with TRBD1 matching 9 bases. There are 15 residues in the CDR3. Germline V gene sequence: CDR1 DFQATT, CDR2 SNEGSKA (reference sequence). The ends lost 3 bases at V and 1 base at J; junction bases unmatched: 6. Written as DNA, the CDR3 is TGCAGTGCTAGCAAAGGACAGGGGATTAACTATGGCTACACCTTC. It yields the protein CSASKGQGINYGYTF.

This clonotype was recorded at least ten times. The CDR3 region has the DNA TGCGCCAGCAGCCTCCCCCGCGAAAAACTGTTTTTT. It codes for CASSLPREKLFF. The chain links TRBV4-1 to TRBJ1-4; D is unresolved. CDR1 and CDR2 from the germline V gene are MGHRA and YSYEKL. The CDR3 loop spans 12 amino acids. Trimming shortened V by 4 bases and J by 8 bases, and 8 bases separated the two germline ends.

This clonotype came up a few times. This sequence joins TRBV7-6 and TRBJ2-1; TRBD2 matches at 13 bases. Per germline, CDR1 SGHVS and CDR2 FNYEAQ. CDR3 length: 18 residues. The trim removed 5 bases at V and 4 bases at J, leaving 11 bases unmatched. The CDR3 DNA follows: TGTGCCAGCAGCCAAGGCCCCGGGACTAGCGGGACTTACAATGAGCAGTTCTTC. Translating gives CASSQGPGTSGTYNEQFF.

In this sample, this clonotype turned up a few times. The chain is built from TRBV7-8 and TRBJ2-1, with TRBD2 matching 14 bases. V shed 3 bases and J 7 bases; nucleotides not matched to a gene: 2. The CDR3 runs to 15 residues. Germline V gene data show CDR1 as SGHVS and CDR2 as FQNEAQ. CDR3 nucleotides: TGTGCCAGCAGCTTCGGGACTAGCGGGAGAAATGAGCAGTTCTTC. Its protein product is CASSFGTSGRNEQFF. The full variable domain, in which reference TRBV7-8 and TRBJ2-1 provide the parts outside the CDR3, is GAGVSQSPRYKVAKRGQDVALRCDPISGHVSLFWYQQALGQGPEFLTYFQNEAQLDKSGLPSDRFFAERPEGSVSTLKIQRTQQEDSAVYLCASSFGTSGRNEQFFGPGTRLTVL.

The chain is built from TRBV7-2 and TRBJ1-3, with D possibly being TRBD1 (5 bases). The germline V and J ends were trimmed by 3 bases and 0 bases, with 9 bases remaining between them. CDR1 and CDR2 (germline): SGHTA, FQGNSA. There are 15 residues in the CDR3. The CDR3 loop reads CASSFGALSGNTIYF. As DNA, the CDR3 is TGTGCCAGCAGCTTCGGGGCCCTCTCTGGAAACACCATATATTTT.

The J gene is TRBJ2-7, the V gene TRBV6-5, with a tentative D call TRBD1 (6 bases). Germline V gene lookup returns CDR1 MNHEY and CDR2 SVGAGI. The CDR3 has 14 residues. Trimming pared 1 base from V and 4 bases from J, leaving 11 bases between. CDR3 in amino acids: CASSYYGRGYEQYF. The CDR3 DNA sequence: TGTGCCAGCAGTTACTACGGCAGGGGTTACGAGCAGTACTTC.

This clonotype is medium-sized (0.01 to 0.1%) by share. The V and J genes are TRBV20-1 and TRBJ2-5, with D tentatively TRBD2 (6 bases). V was trimmed by 7 bases and J by 4 bases, leaving 22 bases between them. From germline, CDR1 is DFQATT and CDR2 SNEGSKA (reference sequence). The CDR3 has 15 residues. As DNA, the CDR3 is TGCAGTGGAATCGGCGGGGCGGCCCGTGTAGAGACCCAGTACTTC. The encoded protein is CSGIGGAARVETQYF.

In the case of this clonotype: A junction boundary mismatches the germline segment, possibly from a read error. V usage is TRBV7-7 and J usage is TRBJ2-2; D ambiguous. Per the germline V gene, CDR1 is SSHAT and CDR2 is FNYEAQ (reference sequence). The CDR3 length is 14 residues. The CDR3 region has the DNA TGTGCTAGCAGCCCCATCACCGGAGCCGGGGAGCTGTTTTTT. This gives the protein CASSPITGAGELFF.

This chain uses TRBV29-1 with TRBJ1-1; tentative D call: TRBD1 (5 bases). V was shortened by 4 bases and J by 3 bases, with 12 bases between the two germline ends. The germline CDR1 and CDR2 sequences are SQVTM and ANQGSEA. The CDR3 is 13 residues long. CDR3 DNA sequence: TGCAGCGTTGGGCGGGGCGGGGACACTGAAGCTTTCTTT. Encoded protein: CSVGRGGDTEAFF. The entire variable domain, with the rest obtained from reference TRBV29-1 and TRBJ1-1, is as follows: SAVISQKPSRDICQRGTSLTIQCQVDSQVTMMFWYRQQPGQSLTLIATANQGSEATYESGFVIDKFPISRPNLTFSTLTVSNMSPEDSSIYLCSVGRGGDTEAFFGQGTRLTVV.

The J gene is TRBJ2-3, the V gene TRBV6-4; D unclear. Trimming removed 0 bases at V and 0 bases at J, with 4 bases between. Germline lookup yields CDR1 MRHNA and CDR2 SNTAGT. This CDR3 contains 14 residues. The chain's CDR3 is CASSDSRSTDTQYF. The CDR3 DNA sequence: TGTGCCAGCAGTGACTCGCGGAGCACAGATACGCAGTATTTT.

The chain carries TRBV7-2 and TRBJ1-5, with 8 nucleotides matching TRBD1. The CDR3 loop spans 16 amino acids. The germline gives CDR1 SGHTA, CDR2 FQGNSA. The ends lost 5 bases at V and 4 bases at J; junction bases unmatched: 10. The CDR3 region has the DNA TGTGCCAGCAGCATATCAACAGGGGGTAGGAATCAGCCCCAGCATTTT. Translating it yields CASSISTGGRNQPQHF. Variable domain in full (rest from reference TRBV7-2 and TRBJ1-5): GAGVSQSPSNKVTEKGKDVELRCDPISGHTALYWYRQSLGQGLEFLIYFQGNSAPDKSGLPSDRFSAERTGGSVSTLTIQRTQQEDSAVYLCASSISTGGRNQPQHFGDGTRLSIL.

This chain links TRBV5-6 with TRBJ1-1; D remains unclear. The CDR3 extends over 12 amino acids. Trimming cost V 0 bases and J 7 bases, with 7 bases left between them. CDR1 is SGHDT, CDR2 YYEEEE, per germline. CDR3 sequence (DNA): TGTGCCAGCAGCTTGGCGGGCAGTGAAGCTTTCTTT. It translates to CASSLAGSEAFF.

This clonotype was seen only once. The rearrangement joins TRBV2 to TRBJ2-7; D call uncertain. The germline gives CDR1 SNHLY, CDR2 FYNNEI. V was pared by 6 bases and J by 4 bases, with 22 bases between. This CDR3 has 16 amino acids. Written as DNA, the CDR3 is TGTGCCAGCAGCCCCAAAGACAAACCCCTCGGATACGAGCAGTACTTC. Amino acids: CASSPKDKPLGYEQYF.

The CDR3 sequence: CASSYEGNYNSPLHF. DNA of the CDR3: TGTGCCAGCAGTTACGAGGGAAACTATAATTCACCCCTCCACTTT. The rearrangement links TRBV6-2 or TRBV6-3 to TRBJ1-6; D call uncertain. The CDR3 totals 15 residues. The V and J ends lost 2 bases and 3 bases respectively, with 8 bases between them. CDR1 and CDR2 from the germline V gene are MNHEY and SVGEGT.

The chain recombines TRBV4-1 with TRBJ2-1; 12 bases agree with TRBD2. V shed 5 bases and J 1 base; nucleotides not matched to a gene: 18. Germline V gives CDR1 MGHRA, CDR2 YSYEKL. This CDR3 has 21 residues. The CDR3 loop reads CASSFFWDIPGLAGSYNEQFF. The DNA of the CDR3 is TGCGCCAGCAGCTTCTTTTGGGACATACCGGGACTAGCGGGTTCCTACAATGAGCAGTTCTTC.

The genes are TRBV20-1 and TRBJ1-2; tentatively, D is TRBD1 (5 bases). The CDR3 length is 14 residues. V was pared by 1 base and J by 7 bases, with 16 bases between. Germline CDR1 and CDR2: DFQATT and SNEGSKA (reference sequence). The DNA for the CDR3 is TGCAGTGCTAGAGCTCCCGGGACGGTTCGTGGCTACACCTTC. Translation gives CSARAPGTVRGYTF.

This clonotype turned up a few times. CDR3 loop: CASKKGKDTEAFF. CDR3 sequence (DNA): TGCGCCAGCAAAAAAGGGAAAGACACTGAAGCTTTCTTT. The V call is TRBV5-1, the J call TRBJ1-1; D is uncertain. The germline CDR1 and CDR2 sequences are SGHRS and YFSETQ. Trimming stripped 6 bases from V and 3 bases from J, with 12 bases between. The CDR3 consists of 13 residues.